These 14 T cell receptor beta chains came from one sample sequenced in a study of control samples from healthy donors and cancer patients. This table comes from immunoSEQ multiplex PCR, and its TCRdb copy is limited to in-frame clones, with some not included. The data contain roughly 130,000 clones, around 90% of them singletons. Sequencing input: blood. These receptors all come from a man aged 25-45 years in good health.

This chain uses TRBV4-1 with TRBJ2-5; D not resolved. This CDR3 is 13 amino acids long. The germline V gene has CDR1 MGHRA and CDR2 YSYEKL. Trimming took off 2 bases at V and 5 bases at J, with 9 bases between the two ends. The CDR3 region is CASSQTPWETQYF. In DNA form, the CDR3 reads TGCGCCAGCAGCCAAACTCCATGGGAGACCCAGTACTTC.

This chain connects TRBV19 to TRBJ2-7; D perhaps matches TRBD2 (6 bases). The CDR3 extends over 12 amino acids. Germline-derived CDR1 and CDR2 are LNHDA and SQIVND (reference sequence). V was pared by 4 bases and J by 7 bases, with 11 bases between. CDR3 DNA: TGTGCCAGTAGTAGGAGGGTAGGAGAGCAGTACTTC. Translation: CASSRRVGEQYF.

The chain carries TRBV28 and TRBJ2-7, with 8 bases identical to TRBD2. Germline V CDR1 and CDR2: MDHEN, SYDVKM. Germline trimming cut 7 bases from V and 4 bases from J; bases unmatched to any gene: 15. The CDR3 sequence is 16 residues long. CDR3 bases: TGTGCCAGCAACTTCCTCGGGAGGGCCGGGGGTTACGAGCAGTACTTC. Its protein is CASNFLGRAGGYEQYF.

The chain carries TRBV9 and TRBJ1-2; unclear D gene. The CDR3 is 14 residues long. Germline V CDR1 and CDR2: SGDLS, YYNGEE. V was clipped by 1 base and J by 8 bases, with 15 bases between them. The CDR3 bases are TGTGCCAGCAGCGTATCCCGGGATGGTAACGGCTACACCTTC. Translation gives CASSVSRDGNGYTF.

This chain's CDR3 is CASSQGLAGVEQFF. In DNA form, the CDR3 reads TGTGCCAGCAGCCAAGGACTAGCGGGAGTTGAGCAGTTCTTC. The chain is built from TRBV3-1 (or the pseudogene TRBV3-2) and TRBJ2-1, with 12 positions matching TRBD2. J was trimmed by 9 bases and V by 1 base; bases with no gene match: 1. The CDR3 is made up of 14 amino acids. Germline assignment: CDR1 LGHDT and CDR2 YNNKEL (reference sequence).

J is TRBJ1-2 and V is TRBV7-2, with TRBD1 matching 9 bases. Germline CDR1 is SGHTA and CDR2 is FQGNSA. V shed 3 bases, J shed 4 bases, and the junction held 9 bases outside the gene matches. This CDR3 region has 16 residues. CDR3 residues: CASSFGTGPTLYGYTF. CDR3 in DNA: TGTGCCAGCAGCTTCGGGACAGGGCCAACTCTCTATGGCTACACCTTC.

The J gene is TRBJ1-1, the V gene TRBV7-9; D is undetermined. The CDR3 extends over 14 amino acids. V was shortened by 5 bases and J by 1 base, with 11 bases between the two germline ends. The germline V gene has CDR1 SEHNR and CDR2 FQNEAQ (reference sequence). This CDR3 is CASSLYDENTEAFF. CDR3 bases: TGTGCCAGCAGCCTATATGACGAGAACACTGAAGCTTTCTTT.

This CDR3 is CASSISGVAHTQYF. The CDR3 DNA is TGTGCCAGTAGTATATCCGGCGTGGCACATACGCAGTATTTT. The chain uses TRBV19 and TRBJ2-3; D gene unclear. The germline CDR1 and CDR2 sequences are LNHDA and SQIVND (reference sequence). V lost 2 bases and J 7 bases, leaving 13 bases between the germline ends. This CDR3 comprises 14 residues.

V gene TRBV20-1 combines with J gene TRBJ1-1; no clear D gene. CDR3 size: 14 residues. V was trimmed by 3 bases and J by 3 bases, leaving 14 bases between them. Germline assignment: CDR1 DFQATT and CDR2 SNEGSKA (reference sequence). CDR3 sequence: CSASGADTHTEAFF. The CDR3 DNA reads as TGCAGTGCTAGTGGTGCCGACACCCACACTGAAGCTTTCTTT.

This chain joins TRBV29-1 and TRBJ1-1, with TRBD1 matching over 7 bases. The CDR3 has 14 residues. The ends lost 6 bases at V and 0 bases at J; junction bases unmatched: 7. The germline V gene has CDR1 SQVTM and CDR2 ANQGSEA. The CDR3 is CSVRRDRLNTEAFF. DNA of the CDR3: TGCAGCGTCCGCCGGGACAGATTGAACACTGAAGCTTTCTTT.

This rearrangement joins TRBV19 to TRBJ2-2, with TRBD1 identical over 9 bases. This CDR3 has 15 residues. CDR1 and CDR2 (germline): LNHDA, SQIVND (reference sequence). The trim removed 4 bases at V and 3 bases at J, leaving 3 bases unmatched. The chain's CDR3 is CASSTWTGDTGELFF. The CDR3 nucleotides read TGTGCCAGTAGTACGTGGACAGGGGACACCGGGGAGCTGTTTTTT.

J is TRBJ2-5 and V is TRBV6-5, with unresolved D. V dropped 0 bases and J dropped 5 bases, with 10 bases sitting between them. The CDR3 sequence is 14 residues long. From germline, CDR1 is MNHEY and CDR2 SVGAGI. The CDR3 spells CASSYSRSFETQYF. The DNA for the CDR3 is TGTGCCAGCAGTTACTCCAGATCGTTCGAGACCCAGTACTTC.

This clone came up a few times. V usage is TRBV7-9 and J usage is TRBJ1-1; D perhaps matches TRBD1 (6 bases). CDR3 size: 14 residues. Trimming removed 4 bases at V and 4 bases at J, with 13 bases between. Germline CDR1 is SEHNR and CDR2 is FQNEAQ (reference sequence). The CDR3 loop reads CASSSRDTGTEAFF. The CDR3 DNA reads TGTGCCAGCAGCTCCCGGGACACCGGCACTGAAGCTTTCTTT.

CDR3 in DNA: TGTGCCAGCAGCTTGGACCTCGGACTAGCGGGAAGCACAGATACGCAGTATTTT. This encodes CASSLDLGLAGSTDTQYF. The chain employs TRBV11-2 and TRBJ2-3; 12 bases map to TRBD2. CDR1 is SGHAT and CDR2 is FQNNGV in the germline V gene. The V and J ends lost 3 bases and 0 bases, in that order; junction bases with no gene match: 7. The CDR3 runs 18 residues.